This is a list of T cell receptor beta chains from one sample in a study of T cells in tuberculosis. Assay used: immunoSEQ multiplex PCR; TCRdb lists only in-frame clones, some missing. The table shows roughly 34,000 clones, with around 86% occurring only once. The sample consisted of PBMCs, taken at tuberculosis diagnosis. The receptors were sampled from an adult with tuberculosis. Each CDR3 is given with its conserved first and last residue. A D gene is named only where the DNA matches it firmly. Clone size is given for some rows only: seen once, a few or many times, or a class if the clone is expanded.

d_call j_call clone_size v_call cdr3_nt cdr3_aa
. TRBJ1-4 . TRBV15 TGTGCCACCAGCAGAGACCTACCTGGTAATGAAAAACTGTTTTTT CATSRDLPGNEKLFF
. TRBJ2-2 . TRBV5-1 TGCGCCAGCGGATACTCCGGACAGGGAGGGATAGCCGGGGAGCTGTTTTTT CASGYSGQGGIAGELFF
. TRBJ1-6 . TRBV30 TGTGCCTGGAGTGTGAGAGGGGGGGATAATTCACCCCTCCACTTT CAWSVRGGDNSPLHF
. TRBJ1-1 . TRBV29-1 TGCAGCGTTGACTCTGTCGAAGCTTTCTTT CSVDSVEAFF
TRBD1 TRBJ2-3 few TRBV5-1 TGCGCCAGCAGCTTAAGCGACAGGGTTGCAGATACGCAGTATTTT CASSLSDRVADTQYF
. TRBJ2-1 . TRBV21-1 TGTGCCAGCAGCAAAGAATGCTGGACTAGCGGCAATGAGCAGTTCTTC CASSKECWTSGNEQFF
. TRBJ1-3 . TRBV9 TGTGCCAGCAGCTCTGCGAGCACTCCAAACACCATATATTTT CASSSASTPNTIYF
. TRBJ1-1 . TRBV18 TGTGCCAGCTCACAGAGGACTGAAGCTTTCTTT CASSQRTEAFF
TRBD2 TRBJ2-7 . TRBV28 TGTGCCAGCAGCCGAGGGACTAGCGGAGACTACGAGCAGTACTTC CASSRGTSGDYEQYF
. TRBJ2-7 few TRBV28 TGTGCCAGCAGTTCGACCGGGACACCGTCCTACGAGCAGTACTTC CASSSTGTPSYEQYF
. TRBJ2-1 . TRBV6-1 TGTGCCAGCAGTGAATCTATCTTTCGAGGGTACAATGAGCAGTTCTTC CASSESIFRGYNEQFF
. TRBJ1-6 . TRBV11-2 TGTGCCAGCAGCCAAAACGGAGGGGTCTATAATTCACCCCTCCACTTT CASSQNGGVYNSPLHF
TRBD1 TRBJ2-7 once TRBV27 TGTGCCAGCAGCAATGGGACAGGGGGCTGGTACGAGCAGTACTTC CASSNGTGGWYEQYF
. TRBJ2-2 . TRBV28 TGTGCCAGCAGTTTCCCCGAGCCGCGCACCGGGGAGCTGTTTTTT CASSFPEPRTGELFF
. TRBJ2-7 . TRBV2 TGTGCCAGCAGTGGGGGAGTGGGAGAGCAGTACTTC CASSGGVGEQYF
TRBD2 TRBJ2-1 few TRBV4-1 TGCGCCAGCAGCCAACGGACTAGCGGATTCTACAATGAGCAGTTCTTC CASSQRTSGFYNEQFF
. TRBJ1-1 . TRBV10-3 TGTGCCATCAGTGAGTCTAATTGGAAGGAGGCTTTCTTT CAISESNWKEAFF